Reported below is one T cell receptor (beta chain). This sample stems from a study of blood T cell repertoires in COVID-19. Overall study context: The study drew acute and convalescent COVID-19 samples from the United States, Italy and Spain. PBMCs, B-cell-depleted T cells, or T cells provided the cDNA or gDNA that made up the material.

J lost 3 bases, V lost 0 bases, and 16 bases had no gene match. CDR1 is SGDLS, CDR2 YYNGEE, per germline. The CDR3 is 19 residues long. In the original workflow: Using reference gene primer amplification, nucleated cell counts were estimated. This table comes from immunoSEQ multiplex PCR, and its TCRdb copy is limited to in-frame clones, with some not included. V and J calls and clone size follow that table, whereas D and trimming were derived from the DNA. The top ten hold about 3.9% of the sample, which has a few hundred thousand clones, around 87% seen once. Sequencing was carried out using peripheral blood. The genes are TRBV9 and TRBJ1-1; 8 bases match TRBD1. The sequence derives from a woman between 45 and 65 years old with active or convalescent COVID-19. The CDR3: CASSVDPGQGYSEDTEAFF. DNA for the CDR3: TGTGCCAGCAGCGTAGACCCTGGACAGGGCTATTCCGAAGACACTGAAGCTTTCTTT.